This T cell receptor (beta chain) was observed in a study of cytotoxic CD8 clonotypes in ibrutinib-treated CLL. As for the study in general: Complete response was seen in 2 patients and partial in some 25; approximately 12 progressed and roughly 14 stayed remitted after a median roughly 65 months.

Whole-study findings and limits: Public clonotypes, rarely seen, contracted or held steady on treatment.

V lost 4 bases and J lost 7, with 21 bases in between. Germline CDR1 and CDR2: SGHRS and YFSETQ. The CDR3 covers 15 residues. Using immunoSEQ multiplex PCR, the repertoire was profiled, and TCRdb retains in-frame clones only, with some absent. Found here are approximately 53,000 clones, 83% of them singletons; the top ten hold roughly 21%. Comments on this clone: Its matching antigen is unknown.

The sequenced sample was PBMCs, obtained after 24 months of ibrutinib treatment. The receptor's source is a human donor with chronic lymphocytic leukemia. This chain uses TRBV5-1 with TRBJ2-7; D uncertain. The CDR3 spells CASSTYTSALQEQYF. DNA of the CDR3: TGCGCCAGCAGCACTTATACGTCGGCCCTGCAGGAGCAGTACTTC.